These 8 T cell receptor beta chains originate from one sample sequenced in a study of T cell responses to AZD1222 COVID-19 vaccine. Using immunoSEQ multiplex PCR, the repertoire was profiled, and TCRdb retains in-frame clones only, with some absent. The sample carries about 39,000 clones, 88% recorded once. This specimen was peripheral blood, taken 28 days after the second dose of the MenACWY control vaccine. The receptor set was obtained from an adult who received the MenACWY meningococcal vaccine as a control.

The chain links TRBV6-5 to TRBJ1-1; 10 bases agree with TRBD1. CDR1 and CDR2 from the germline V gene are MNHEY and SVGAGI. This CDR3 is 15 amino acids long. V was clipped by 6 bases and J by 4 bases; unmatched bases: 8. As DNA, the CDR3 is TGTGCCAGCAGGACAGGGGGCGCAATGGGCACTGAAGCTTTCTTT. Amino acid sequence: CASRTGGAMGTEAFF.

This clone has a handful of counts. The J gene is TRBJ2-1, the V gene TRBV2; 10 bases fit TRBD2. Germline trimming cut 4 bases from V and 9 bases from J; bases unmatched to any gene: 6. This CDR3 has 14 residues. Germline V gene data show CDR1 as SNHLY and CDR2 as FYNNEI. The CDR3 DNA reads TGTGCCAGCAGTGTCCTAGCGGGAGAAAGTGAGCAGTTCTTC. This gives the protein CASSVLAGESEQFF.

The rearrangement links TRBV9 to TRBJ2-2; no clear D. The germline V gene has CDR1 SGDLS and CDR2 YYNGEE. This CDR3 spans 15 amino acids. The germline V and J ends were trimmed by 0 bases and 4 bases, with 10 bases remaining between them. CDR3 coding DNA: TGTGCCAGCAGCGTAGATACAACTACCACCGGGGAGCTGTTTTTT. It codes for CASSVDTTTTGELFF.

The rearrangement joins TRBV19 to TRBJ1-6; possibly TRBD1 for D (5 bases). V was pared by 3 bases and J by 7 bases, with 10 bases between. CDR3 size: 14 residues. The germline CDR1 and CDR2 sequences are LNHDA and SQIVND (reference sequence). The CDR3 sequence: CASSITGRNSPLHF. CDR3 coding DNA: TGTGCCAGTAGTATTACAGGAAGGAATTCACCCCTCCACTTT. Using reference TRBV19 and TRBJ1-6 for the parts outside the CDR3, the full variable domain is DGGITQSPKYLFRKEGQNVTLSCEQNLNHDAMYWYRQDPGQGLRLIYYSQIVNDFQKGDIAEGYSVSREKKESFPLTVTSAQKNPTAFYLCASSITGRNSPLHFGNGTRLTVT.

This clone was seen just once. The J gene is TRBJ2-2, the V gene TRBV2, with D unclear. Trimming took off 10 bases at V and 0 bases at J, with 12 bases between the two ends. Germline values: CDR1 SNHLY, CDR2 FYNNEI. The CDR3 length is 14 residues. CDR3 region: CATKDVANTGELFF. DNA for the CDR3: TGTGCCACCAAGGACGTCGCGAACACCGGGGAGCTGTTTTTT. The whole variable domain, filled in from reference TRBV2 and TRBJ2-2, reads EPEVTQTPSHQVTQMGQEVILRCVPISNHLYFYWYRQILGQKVEFLVSFYNNEISEKSEIFDDQFSVERPDGSNFTLKIRSTKLEDSAMYFCATKDVANTGELFFGEGSRLTVL.

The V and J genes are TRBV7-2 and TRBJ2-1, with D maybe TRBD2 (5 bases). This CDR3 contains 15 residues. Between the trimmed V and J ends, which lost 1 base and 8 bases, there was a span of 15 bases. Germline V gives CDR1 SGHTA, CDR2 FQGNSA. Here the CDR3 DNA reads TGTGCCAGCAGCTTAGAGGCACCGCGAGGGCATGAGCAGTTCTTC. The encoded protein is CASSLEAPRGHEQFF. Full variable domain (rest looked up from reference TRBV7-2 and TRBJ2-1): GAGVSQSPSNKVTEKGKDVELRCDPISGHTALYWYRQSLGQGLEFLIYFQGNSAPDKSGLPSDRFSAERTGGSVSTLTIQRTQQEDSAVYLCASSLEAPRGHEQFFGPGTRLTVL.

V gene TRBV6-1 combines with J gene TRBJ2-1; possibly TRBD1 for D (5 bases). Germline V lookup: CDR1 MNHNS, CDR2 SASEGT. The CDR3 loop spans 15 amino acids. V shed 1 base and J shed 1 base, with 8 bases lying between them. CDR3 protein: CASSEDRSSYNEQFF. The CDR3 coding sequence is TGTGCCAGCAGTGAAGACAGGAGTTCCTACAATGAGCAGTTCTTC.

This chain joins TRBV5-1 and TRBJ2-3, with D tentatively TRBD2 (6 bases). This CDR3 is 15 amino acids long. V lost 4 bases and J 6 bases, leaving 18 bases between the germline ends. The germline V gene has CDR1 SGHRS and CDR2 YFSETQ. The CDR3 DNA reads TGCGCCAGCAGCCAGAGGAGTAGCGGAACGGATACGCAGTATTTT. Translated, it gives CASSQRSSGTDTQYF. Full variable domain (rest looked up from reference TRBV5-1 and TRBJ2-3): KAGVTQTPRYLIKTRGQQVTLSCSPISGHRSVSWYQQTPGQGLQFLFEYFSETQRNKGNFPGRFSGRQFSNSRSEMNVSTLELGDSALYLCASSQRSSGTDTQYFGPGTRLTVL.